This entry lists 19 T cell receptor beta chains sequenced from one sample in a study of blood T cell repertoires in COVID-19. The method was immunoSEQ multiplex PCR; TCRdb's version includes in-frame clones alone and lacks a portion of them. The table has some 150,000 clones, more than 75% seen once. Sequenced: peripheral blood. All receptors derive from a human donor with acute or convalescent COVID-19. The donor label of this sample is uncertain.

V and J are TRBV7-6 and TRBJ2-7, with 13 bases aligning to TRBD2. Per the germline V gene, CDR1 is SGHVS and CDR2 is FNYEAQ. The V segment lost 10 bases and the J segment 8 bases; nucleotides outside the gene matches: 17. The CDR3 is 16 amino acids. CDR3 bases: TGTGCCACCAGTGGGTTAACTAGCGGGGGGGCTTGCCAGCAGTACTTC. It yields the protein CATSGLTSGGACQQYF.

In this sample, this clone turned up once. V gene TRBV7-3 combines with J gene TRBJ2-1, with D possibly matching TRBD1 (5 bases). Trimming removed 3 bases from V and 3 bases from J, with 12 bases in between. The CDR3 extends over 15 amino acids. CDR1 and CDR2 (germline): SGHTA, FQGTGA. The CDR3 here is CASSLGTGIYNEQFF. The CDR3 nucleotides read TGTGCCAGCAGCTTGGGAACAGGTATCTACAATGAGCAGTTCTTC.

The chain links TRBV19 to TRBJ1-5; D is perhaps TRBD1 (5 bases). This CDR3 contains 16 residues. Germline-derived CDR1 and CDR2 are LNHDA and SQIVND (reference sequence). Trimming removed 5 bases at V and 5 bases at J, with 19 bases between. CDR3 bases: TGTGCCAGTAGTGCCCTCCCGCAGGGTGGGGATCAGCCCCAGCATTTT. It yields the protein CASSALPQGGDQPQHF.

The gene calls are TRBV7-2 and TRBJ2-1, with no clear D. This CDR3 is 13 amino acids long. The V end lost 5 bases, the J end lost 4 bases, and 9 bases lay between the germline ends. Germline lookup yields CDR1 SGHTA and CDR2 FQGNSA. In nucleotides, the CDR3 is TGTGCCAGCAGCCAGACACCTTACAATGAGCAGTTCTTC. This gives the protein CASSQTPYNEQFF. Drawing the rest from reference TRBV7-2 and TRBJ2-1, the complete variable domain is GAGVSQSPSNKVTEKGKDVELRCDPISGHTALYWYRQSLGQGLEFLIYFQGNSAPDKSGLPSDRFSAERTGGSVSTLTIQRTQQEDSAVYLCASSQTPYNEQFFGPGTRLTVL.

This chain joins TRBV24-1 and TRBJ2-6; maybe TRBD1 (6 bases). Per germline, CDR1 KGHDR and CDR2 SFDVKD. V gave up 4 bases and J gave up 3 bases, with 12 bases separating them. CDR3 length: 16 residues. The CDR3 loop reads CATSERTVLGANVLTF. The CDR3 DNA reads TGTGCCACCAGTGAAAGGACAGTGCTTGGGGCCAACGTCCTGACTTTC.

This chain connects TRBV5-4 to TRBJ2-6; 7 positions match TRBD1. The trim removed 4 bases at V and 2 bases at J, leaving 9 bases unmatched. The germline gives CDR1 SGHNT, CDR2 YYREEE (reference sequence). The CDR3 has 17 amino acids. Here the CDR3 reads CASSTWTGSPGANVLTF. Written as DNA, the CDR3 is TGTGCCAGCAGCACCTGGACAGGCTCTCCTGGGGCCAACGTCCTGACTTTC.

The genes are TRBV11-1 and TRBJ2-3, with 8 bases fitting TRBD1. CDR1 is SGHAT, CDR2 FQDESV, per germline (reference sequence). V trimming: 5 bases; J trimming: 1 base; junction bases outside the gene matches: 2. The CDR3 covers 14 residues. For the CDR3, the DNA is TGTGCCAGCAGCCTGGACAGGGGCACAGATACGCAGTATTTT. Encoded protein: CASSLDRGTDTQYF.

The CDR3 DNA follows: TGCGCCAGCAGCTGGGAACTAGCGGAGCCCCCAGATACGCAGTATTTT. Amino acids: CASSWELAEPPDTQYF. V is TRBV5-1 and J is TRBJ2-3, with 8 bases lining up with TRBD2. CDR3 length: 16 amino acids. The J segment lost 4 bases and the V segment lost 3 bases, leaving 10 bases of the junction unmatched. CDR1 is SGHRS, CDR2 YFSETQ, per germline.

The chain recombines TRBV5-1 with TRBJ2-7; TRBD2 agrees at 8 bases. Germline V lookup: CDR1 SGHRS, CDR2 YFSETQ. The CDR3 runs 15 residues. The ends lost 0 bases at V and 1 base at J; junction bases unmatched: 3. The CDR3 DNA reads as TGCGCCAGCAGCTTGGACACTAGCGGATCCTACGAGCAGTACTTC. Encoded protein: CASSLDTSGSYEQYF.

The chain links TRBV27 to TRBJ2-1; TRBD2 agrees at 12 bases. The CDR3 is made up of 16 amino acids. Germline trimming cut 5 bases from V and 4 bases from J; bases unmatched to any gene: 6. CDR1 is MNHEY and CDR2 is SMNVEV in the germline V gene (reference sequence). The CDR3 loop is CASSPGLAGLYNEQFF. CDR3 nucleotides: TGTGCCAGCAGTCCGGGACTAGCGGGTTTATACAATGAGCAGTTCTTC.

V is TRBV9 and J is TRBJ2-3; TRBD1 agrees at 8 bases. V lost 0 bases, J lost 7 bases, and 7 bases stayed unmatched. CDR3 size: 15 residues. Germline V gene sequence: CDR1 SGDLS, CDR2 YYNGEE. CDR3 region: CASSVGQGASNTQYF. Written as DNA, the CDR3 is TGTGCCAGCAGCGTAGGTCAGGGGGCATCGAATACGCAGTATTTT.

A single count supports this clone. The chain couples TRBV12-3 or TRBV12-4 to TRBJ2-1; TRBD1 is a possible D gene (5 bases). The CDR3 spans 13 residues. Trimming took 4 bases from V and 4 from J, leaving 8 bases between them. The CDR3 spells CASSSRGYNEQFF. The CDR3 DNA reads as TGTGCCAGCAGTTCAAGGGGATACAATGAGCAGTTCTTC.

The V and J genes are TRBV3-1 (or the pseudogene TRBV3-2) and TRBJ1-6; 10 bases map to TRBD1. The trim removed 0 bases at V and 7 bases at J, leaving 12 bases unmatched. This CDR3 spans 19 amino acids. Germline V gives CDR1 LGHDT, CDR2 YNNKEL (reference sequence). As DNA, the CDR3 is TGTGCCAGCAGCCAAGATCTCGGCGGGACAGGGGCCCCAAATTCACCCCTCCACTTT. This encodes CASSQDLGGTGAPNSPLHF.

V gene TRBV25-1 combines with J gene TRBJ1-6; 10 bases fit TRBD1. Germline V gene sequence: CDR1 MGHDK, CDR2 SYGVNS. The CDR3 runs 15 residues. Germline trimming cut 1 base from V and 8 bases from J; bases unmatched to any gene: 2. DNA for the CDR3: TGTGCCAGCAGTGAATCGGGACAGGGGTATTCACCCCTCCACTTT. Encoded protein: CASSESGQGYSPLHF.

The chain uses TRBV6-6 and TRBJ1-4; 7 bases match TRBD1. V dropped 2 bases and J dropped 3; count of bases not matched to a gene: 3. The length of the CDR3 is 15 residues. The germline gives CDR1 MNHNY, CDR2 SVGAGI (reference sequence). The CDR3 here is CASSYLTGANEKLFF. CDR3 bases: TGTGCCAGCAGTTACCTCACAGGGGCTAATGAAAAACTGTTTTTT.

The chain couples TRBV30 to TRBJ1-5, with TRBD1 as a possible D gene (5 bases). The CDR3 totals 14 residues. Trimming cost V 4 bases and J 2 bases, with 12 bases left between them. Germline CDR1 is GTSNPN and CDR2 is SVGIG (reference sequence). The CDR3 DNA reads TGTGCCTGGAATGGGGCCCGAGGCAATCAGCCCCAGCATTTT. Encoded protein: CAWNGARGNQPQHF. Using reference TRBV30 and TRBJ1-5 for the parts outside the CDR3, the full variable domain is SQTIHQWPATLVQPVGSPLSLECTVEGTSNPNLYWYRQAAGRGLQLLFYSVGIGQISSEVPQNLSASRPQDRQFILSSKKLLLSDSGFYLCAWNGARGNQPQHFGDGTRLSIL.

The V call is TRBV9, the J call TRBJ2-1, with 10 bases that match TRBD2. Unmatched junction bases numbered 9, after V lost 4 bases and J lost 5 bases. Germline V gives CDR1 SGDLS, CDR2 YYNGEE. This CDR3 has 16 residues. The CDR3 sequence: CASSPSSGRVDNEQFF. The CDR3 DNA sequence: TGTGCCAGCAGCCCCTCAAGCGGGAGGGTTGACAATGAGCAGTTCTTC.

CDR3 region: CASSLMGLAGTGELFF. As DNA, the CDR3 is TGTGCCAGCAGCTTAATGGGACTAGCGGGCACCGGGGAGCTGTTTTTT. The rearrangement uses TRBV7-2 and TRBJ2-2; 12 positions agree with TRBD2. J was trimmed by 4 bases and V by 2 bases; bases with no gene match: 2. Germline V gene data show CDR1 as SGHTA and CDR2 as FQGNSA. This CDR3 is 16 amino acids long.

This chain links TRBV3-1 (or the pseudogene TRBV3-2) with TRBJ2-4, with 8 bases identical to TRBD2. The length of the CDR3 is 16 residues. CDR1 and CDR2 from the germline V gene are LGHDT and YNNKEL (reference sequence). V was clipped by 3 bases and J by 7 bases; unmatched bases: 11. CDR3 loop: CASSHGHRLALNIQYF. CDR3 DNA: TGTGCCAGCAGCCACGGCCACCGACTAGCGTTGAACATTCAGTACTTC.